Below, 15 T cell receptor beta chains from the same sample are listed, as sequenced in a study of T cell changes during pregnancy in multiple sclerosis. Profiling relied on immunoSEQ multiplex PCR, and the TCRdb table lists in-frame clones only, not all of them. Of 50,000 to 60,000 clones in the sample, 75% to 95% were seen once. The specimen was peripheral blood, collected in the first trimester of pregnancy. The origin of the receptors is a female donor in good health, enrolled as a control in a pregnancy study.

The CDR3 DNA reads TGTGCCAGCTCACCGACGGGGGGGCCGAATGAGCAGTTCTTC. Amino acids: CASSPTGGPNEQFF. The rearrangement joins TRBV18 to TRBJ2-1; 8 bases agree with TRBD2. This CDR3 contains 14 residues. Germline values: CDR1 KGHSH, CDR2 LQKENI. Trimming cost V 3 bases and J 7 bases; bases outside gene matches: 5. The whole variable domain, remainder taken from reference TRBV18 and TRBJ2-1, is NAGVMQNPRHLVRRRGQEARLRCSPMKGHSHVYWYRQLPEEGLKFMVYLQKENIIDESGMPKERFSAEFPKEGPSILRIQQVVRGDSAAYFCASSPTGGPNEQFFGPGTRLTVL.

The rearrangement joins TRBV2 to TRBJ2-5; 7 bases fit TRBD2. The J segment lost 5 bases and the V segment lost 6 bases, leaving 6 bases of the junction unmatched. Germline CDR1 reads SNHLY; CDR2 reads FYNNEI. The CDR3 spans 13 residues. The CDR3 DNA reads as TGTGCCAGCAGGCGACTAGCAGGGGAGACCCAGTACTTC. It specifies CASRRLAGETQYF.

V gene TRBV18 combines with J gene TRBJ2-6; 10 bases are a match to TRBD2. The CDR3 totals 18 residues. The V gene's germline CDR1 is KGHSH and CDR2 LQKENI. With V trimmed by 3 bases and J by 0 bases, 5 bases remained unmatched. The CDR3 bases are TGTGCCAGCTCACCTCGGACTAGCGGAAGCTCTGGGGCCAACGTCCTGACTTTC. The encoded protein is CASSPRTSGSSGANVLTF.

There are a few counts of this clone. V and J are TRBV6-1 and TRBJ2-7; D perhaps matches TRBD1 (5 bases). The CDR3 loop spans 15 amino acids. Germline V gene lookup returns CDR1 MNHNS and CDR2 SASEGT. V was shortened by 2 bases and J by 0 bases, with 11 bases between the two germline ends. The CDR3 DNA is TGTGCCAGCAGTGAACAGGGATCTTCCTCCTACGAGCAGTACTTC. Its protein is CASSEQGSSSYEQYF.

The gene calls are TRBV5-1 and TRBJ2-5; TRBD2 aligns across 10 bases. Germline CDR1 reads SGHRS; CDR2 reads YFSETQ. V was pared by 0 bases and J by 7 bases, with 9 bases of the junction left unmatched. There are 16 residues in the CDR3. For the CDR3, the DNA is TGCGCCAGCAGCTTGGAAGCTAGCGGGAGATTAGGGACCCAGTACTTC. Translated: CASSLEASGRLGTQYF.

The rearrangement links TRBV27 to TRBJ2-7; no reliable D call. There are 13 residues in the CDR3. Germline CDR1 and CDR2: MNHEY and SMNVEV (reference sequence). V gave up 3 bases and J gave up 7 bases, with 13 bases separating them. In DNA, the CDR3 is TGTGCCAGCAGTTTGGTCGGAGCAGATGAGCAGTACTTC. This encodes CASSLVGADEQYF.

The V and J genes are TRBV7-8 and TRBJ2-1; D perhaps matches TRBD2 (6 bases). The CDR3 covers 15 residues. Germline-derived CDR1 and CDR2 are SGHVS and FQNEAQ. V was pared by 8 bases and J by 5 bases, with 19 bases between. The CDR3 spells CASGGSGLGNNEQFF. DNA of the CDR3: TGTGCCAGCGGGGGTAGCGGCCTGGGAAACAATGAGCAGTTCTTC.

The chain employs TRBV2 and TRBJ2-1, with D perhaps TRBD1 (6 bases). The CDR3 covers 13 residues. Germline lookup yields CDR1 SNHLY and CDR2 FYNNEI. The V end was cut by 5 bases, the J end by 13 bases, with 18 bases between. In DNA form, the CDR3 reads TGTGCCAGCAGTCGGTCAGGGGAAGAAACTCAGTTCTTC. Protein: CASSRSGEETQFF.

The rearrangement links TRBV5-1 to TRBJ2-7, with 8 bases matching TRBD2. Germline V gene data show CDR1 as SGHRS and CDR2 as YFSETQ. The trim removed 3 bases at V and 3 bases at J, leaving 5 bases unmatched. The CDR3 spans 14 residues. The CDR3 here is CASSSGGLGYEQYF. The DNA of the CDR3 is TGCGCCAGCAGCTCGGGGGGACTAGGCTACGAGCAGTACTTC. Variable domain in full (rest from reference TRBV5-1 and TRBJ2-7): KAGVTQTPRYLIKTRGQQVTLSCSPISGHRSVSWYQQTPGQGLQFLFEYFSETQRNKGNFPGRFSGRQFSNSRSEMNVSTLELGDSALYLCASSSGGLGYEQYFGPGTRLTVT.

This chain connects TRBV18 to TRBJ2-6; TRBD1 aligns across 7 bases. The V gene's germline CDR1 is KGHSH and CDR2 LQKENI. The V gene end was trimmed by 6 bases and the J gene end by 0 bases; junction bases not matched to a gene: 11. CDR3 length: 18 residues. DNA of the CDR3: TGTGCCAGCTCCCCGGTGGGACAGAGGAGCTCTGGGGCCAACGTCCTGACTTTC. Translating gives CASSPVGQRSSGANVLTF.

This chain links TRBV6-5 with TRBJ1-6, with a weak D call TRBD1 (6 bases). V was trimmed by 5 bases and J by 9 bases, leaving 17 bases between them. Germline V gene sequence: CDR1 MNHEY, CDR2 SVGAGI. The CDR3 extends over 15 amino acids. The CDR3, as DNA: TGTGCCAGCAGTATGCCGGGGGGACAAAGTTCACCCCTCCACTTT. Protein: CASSMPGGQSSPLHF.

Written as DNA, the CDR3 is TGTGCCAGCAGTGGACTAGCGGGAGCAGATACGCAGTATTTT. It is translated as CASSGLAGADTQYF. The chain recombines TRBV6-4 with TRBJ2-3; TRBD2 agrees at 12 bases. V was clipped by 4 bases and J by 4 bases; unmatched bases: 0. Germline CDR1 and CDR2: MRHNA and SNTAGT. The CDR3 is 14 amino acids.

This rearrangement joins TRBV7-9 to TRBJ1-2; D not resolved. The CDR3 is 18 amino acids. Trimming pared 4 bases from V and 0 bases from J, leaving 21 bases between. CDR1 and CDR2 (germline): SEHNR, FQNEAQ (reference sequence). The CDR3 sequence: CASSSSRESLVTNYGYTF. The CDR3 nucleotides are TGTGCCAGCAGCTCCTCTCGAGAGTCACTAGTCACTAACTATGGCTACACCTTC.

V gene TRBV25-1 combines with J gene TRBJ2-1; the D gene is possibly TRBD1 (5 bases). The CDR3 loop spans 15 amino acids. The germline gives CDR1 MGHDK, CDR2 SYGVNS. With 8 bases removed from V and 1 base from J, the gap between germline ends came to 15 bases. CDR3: CASGAPGGSYNEQFF. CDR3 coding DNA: TGTGCCAGCGGGGCTCCGGGCGGTTCCTACAATGAGCAGTTCTTC.

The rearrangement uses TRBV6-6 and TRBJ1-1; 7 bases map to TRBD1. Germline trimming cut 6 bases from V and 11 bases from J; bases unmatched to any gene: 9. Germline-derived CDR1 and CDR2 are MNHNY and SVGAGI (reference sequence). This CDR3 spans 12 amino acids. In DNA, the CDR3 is TGTGCCAGCAGCCGTACAGGGGTGTACGCTTTCTTT. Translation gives CASSRTGVYAFF.